This TCR beta chain was sequenced in a study of blood T cells in healthy people across ages. The ends were cut back, 5 bases at V and 4 bases at J, with 15 bases in the middle. Germline V gives CDR1 DFQATT, CDR2 SNEGSKA (reference sequence). CDR3 length: 14 amino acids. Combining a sample-barcoded 5' primer with a J-beta primer mix, a second PCR ran for about 6 to 11 cycles. From the 5' RACE reads, TCRdb called clonotypes with MiXCR, one entry per CDR3 protein. This sample has roughly 2 million distinct CDR3 sequences; about 49% occur once, and the top ten carry around 2.1%. The source of this sequence is a woman in her forties in good health. Source material: blood. The genes are TRBV20-1 and TRBJ1-5; D might be TRBD1 (6 bases). CDR3 in amino acids: CSASKTGQNQPQHF. As DNA, the CDR3 is TGCAGTGCTTCCAAAACAGGGCAGAATCAGCCCCAGCATTTT.